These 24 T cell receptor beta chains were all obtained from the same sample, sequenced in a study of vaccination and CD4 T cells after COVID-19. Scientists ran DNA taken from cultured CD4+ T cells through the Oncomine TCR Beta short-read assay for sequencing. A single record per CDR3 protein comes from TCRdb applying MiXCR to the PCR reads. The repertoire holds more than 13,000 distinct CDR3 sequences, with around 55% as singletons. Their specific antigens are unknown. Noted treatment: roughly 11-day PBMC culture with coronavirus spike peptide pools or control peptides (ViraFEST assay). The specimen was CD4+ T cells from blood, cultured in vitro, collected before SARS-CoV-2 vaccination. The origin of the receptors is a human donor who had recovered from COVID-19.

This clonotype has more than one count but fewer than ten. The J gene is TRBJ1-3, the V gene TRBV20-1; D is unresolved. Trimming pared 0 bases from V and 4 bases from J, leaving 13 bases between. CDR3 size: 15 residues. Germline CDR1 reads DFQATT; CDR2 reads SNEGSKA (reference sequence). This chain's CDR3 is CSARDLGSRGNTIYF. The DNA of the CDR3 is TGCAGTGCTAGAGATCTGGGATCGAGGGGAAACACCATATATTTT.

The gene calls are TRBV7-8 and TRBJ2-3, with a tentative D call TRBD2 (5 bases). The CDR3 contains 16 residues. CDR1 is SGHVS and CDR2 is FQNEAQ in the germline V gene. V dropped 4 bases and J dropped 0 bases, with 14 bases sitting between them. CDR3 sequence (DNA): TGTGCCAGCAGCTCCCTAGCCGCACGTAGCACAGATACGCAGTATTTT. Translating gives CASSSLAARSTDTQYF.

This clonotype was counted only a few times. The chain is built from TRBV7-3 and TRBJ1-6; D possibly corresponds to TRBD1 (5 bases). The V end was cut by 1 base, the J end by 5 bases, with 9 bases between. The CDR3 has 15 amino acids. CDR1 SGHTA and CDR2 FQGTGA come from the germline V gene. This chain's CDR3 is CASSLKGSDNSPLHF. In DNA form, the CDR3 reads TGTGCCAGCAGCTTAAAGGGGTCAGATAATTCACCCCTCCACTTT.

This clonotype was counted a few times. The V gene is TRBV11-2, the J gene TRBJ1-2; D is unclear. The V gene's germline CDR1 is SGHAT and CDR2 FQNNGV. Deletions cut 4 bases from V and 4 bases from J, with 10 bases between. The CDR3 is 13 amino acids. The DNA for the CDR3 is TGTGCCAGCAGCTCCGGGTTGGGCTATGGCTACACCTTC. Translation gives CASSSGLGYGYTF.

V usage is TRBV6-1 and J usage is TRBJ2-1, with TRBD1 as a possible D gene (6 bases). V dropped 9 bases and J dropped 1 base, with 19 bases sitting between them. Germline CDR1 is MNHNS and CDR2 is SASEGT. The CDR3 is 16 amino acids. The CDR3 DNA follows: TGTGCCAGTTATGACTCCATAAGGGGGTCCTACAATGAGCAGTTCTTC. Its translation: CASYDSIRGSYNEQFF.

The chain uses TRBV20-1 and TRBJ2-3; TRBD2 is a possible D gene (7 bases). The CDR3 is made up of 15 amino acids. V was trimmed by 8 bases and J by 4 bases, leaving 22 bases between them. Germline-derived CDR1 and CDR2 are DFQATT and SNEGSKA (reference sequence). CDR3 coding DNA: TGCAGTACTCAACAGGGACTTCGGGGGGCAGATACGCAGTATTTT. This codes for CSTQQGLRGADTQYF.

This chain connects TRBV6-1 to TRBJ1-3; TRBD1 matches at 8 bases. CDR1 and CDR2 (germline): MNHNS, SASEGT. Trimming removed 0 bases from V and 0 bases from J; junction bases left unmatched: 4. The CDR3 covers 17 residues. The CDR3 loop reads CASSEARQGSSGNTIYF. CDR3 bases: TGTGCCAGCAGTGAAGCAAGACAGGGGTCCTCTGGAAACACCATATATTTT.

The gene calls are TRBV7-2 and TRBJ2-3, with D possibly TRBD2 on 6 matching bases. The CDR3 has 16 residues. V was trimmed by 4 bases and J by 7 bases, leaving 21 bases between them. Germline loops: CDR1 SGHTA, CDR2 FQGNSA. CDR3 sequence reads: CASSSRGAADTHTQYF. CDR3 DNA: TGTGCCAGCAGCTCGCGGGGAGCGGCGGATACTCATACGCAGTATTTT.

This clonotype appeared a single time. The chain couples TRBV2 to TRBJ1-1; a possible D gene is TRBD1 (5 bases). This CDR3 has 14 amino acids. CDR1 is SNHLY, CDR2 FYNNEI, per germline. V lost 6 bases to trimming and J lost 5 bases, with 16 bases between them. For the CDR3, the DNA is TGTGCCAGCAGGGCAGGGCCCCTGTGGACTGAAGCTTTCTTT. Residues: CASRAGPLWTEAFF.

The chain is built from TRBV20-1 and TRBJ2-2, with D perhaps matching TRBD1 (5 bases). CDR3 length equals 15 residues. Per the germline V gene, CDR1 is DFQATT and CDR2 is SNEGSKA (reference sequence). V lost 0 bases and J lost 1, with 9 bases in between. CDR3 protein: CSARDRVMNTGELFF. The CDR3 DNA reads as TGCAGTGCTAGAGACAGGGTCATGAACACCGGGGAGCTGTTTTTT.

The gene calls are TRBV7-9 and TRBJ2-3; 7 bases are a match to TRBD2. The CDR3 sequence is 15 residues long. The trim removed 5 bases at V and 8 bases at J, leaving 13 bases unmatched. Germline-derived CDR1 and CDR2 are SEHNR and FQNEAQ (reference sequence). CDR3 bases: TGTGCCAGCAGCGCCCGGGACTCCGGGAGGAGTACGCAGTATTTT. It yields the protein CASSARDSGRSTQYF.

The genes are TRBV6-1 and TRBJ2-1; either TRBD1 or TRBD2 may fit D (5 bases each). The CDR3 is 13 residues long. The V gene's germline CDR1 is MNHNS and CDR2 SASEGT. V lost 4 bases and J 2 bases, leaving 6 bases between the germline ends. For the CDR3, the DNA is TGTGCCAGCAGTGTGGGACCCTACAATGAGCAGTTCTTC. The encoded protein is CASSVGPYNEQFF.

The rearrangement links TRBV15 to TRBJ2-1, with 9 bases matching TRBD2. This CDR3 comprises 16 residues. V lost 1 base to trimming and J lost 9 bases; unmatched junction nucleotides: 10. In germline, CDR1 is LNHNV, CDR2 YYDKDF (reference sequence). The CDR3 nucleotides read TGTGCCACCAGCAGAGTGAGGCGGGAGGGCCTTGGTGAGCAGTTCTTC. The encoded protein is CATSRVRREGLGEQFF.

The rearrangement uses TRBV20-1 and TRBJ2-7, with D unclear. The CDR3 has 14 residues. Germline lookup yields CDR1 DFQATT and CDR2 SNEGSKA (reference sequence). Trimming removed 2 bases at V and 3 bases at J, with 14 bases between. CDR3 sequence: CSARLLGPDYEQYF. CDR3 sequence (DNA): TGCAGTGCTAGACTGTTAGGACCGGACTACGAGCAGTACTTC.

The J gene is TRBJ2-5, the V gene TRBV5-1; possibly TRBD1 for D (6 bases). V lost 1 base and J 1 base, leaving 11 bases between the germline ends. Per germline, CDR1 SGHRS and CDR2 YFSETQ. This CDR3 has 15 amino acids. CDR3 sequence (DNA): TGCGCCAGCAGCTTGAACGTGGGGGCCCAAGAGACCCAGTACTTC. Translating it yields CASSLNVGAQETQYF.

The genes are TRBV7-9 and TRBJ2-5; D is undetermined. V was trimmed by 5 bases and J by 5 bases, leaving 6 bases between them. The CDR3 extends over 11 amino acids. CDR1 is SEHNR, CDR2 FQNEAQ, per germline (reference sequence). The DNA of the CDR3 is TGTGCCAGCAGCCGGACGGAGACCCAGTACTTC. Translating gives CASSRTETQYF. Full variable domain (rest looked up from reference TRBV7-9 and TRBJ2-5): DTGVSQNPRHKITKRGQNVTFRCDPISEHNRLYWYRQTLGQGPEFLTYFQNEAQLEKSRLLSDRFSAERPKGSFSTLEIQRTEQGDSAMYLCASSRTETQYFGPGTRLLVL.

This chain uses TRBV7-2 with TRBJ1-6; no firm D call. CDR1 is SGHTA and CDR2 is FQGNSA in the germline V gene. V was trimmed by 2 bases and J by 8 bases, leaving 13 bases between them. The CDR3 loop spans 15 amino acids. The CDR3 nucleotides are TGTGCCAGCAGCTTATATCTCTCTCTTGATTCACCCCTCCACTTT. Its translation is CASSLYLSLDSPLHF.

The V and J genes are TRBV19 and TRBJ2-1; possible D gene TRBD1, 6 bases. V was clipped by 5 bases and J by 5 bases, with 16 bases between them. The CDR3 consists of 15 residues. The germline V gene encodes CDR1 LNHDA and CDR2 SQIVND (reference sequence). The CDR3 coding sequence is TGTGCCAGTAGTGGATCTATAGGGGGTCACAATGAGCAGTTCTTC. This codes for CASSGSIGGHNEQFF.

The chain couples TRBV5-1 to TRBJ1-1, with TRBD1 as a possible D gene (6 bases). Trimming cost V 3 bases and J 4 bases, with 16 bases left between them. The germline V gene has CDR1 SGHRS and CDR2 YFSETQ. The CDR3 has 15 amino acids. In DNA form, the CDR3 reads TGCGCCAGCAGCTACCTCGGGTCGGGGGCCACTGAAGCTTTCTTT. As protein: CASSYLGSGATEAFF.

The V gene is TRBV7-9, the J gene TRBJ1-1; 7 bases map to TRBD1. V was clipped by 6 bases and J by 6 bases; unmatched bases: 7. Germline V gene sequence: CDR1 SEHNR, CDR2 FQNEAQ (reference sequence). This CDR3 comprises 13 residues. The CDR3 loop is CASRLTGDSEAFF. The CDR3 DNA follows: TGTGCCAGCAGACTAACAGGGGACTCTGAAGCTTTCTTT.

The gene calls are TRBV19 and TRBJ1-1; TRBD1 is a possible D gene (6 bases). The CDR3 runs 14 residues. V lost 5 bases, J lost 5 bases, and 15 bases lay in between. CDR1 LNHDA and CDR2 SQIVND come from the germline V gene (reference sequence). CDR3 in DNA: TGTGCCAGTAGTCCGCGGGACATCGGGACTGAAGCTTTCTTT. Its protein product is CASSPRDIGTEAFF.

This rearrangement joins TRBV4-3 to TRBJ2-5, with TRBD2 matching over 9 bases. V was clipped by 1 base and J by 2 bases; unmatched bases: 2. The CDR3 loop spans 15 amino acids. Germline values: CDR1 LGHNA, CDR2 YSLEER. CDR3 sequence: CASSQGLAVQETQYF. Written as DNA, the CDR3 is TGCGCCAGCAGCCAAGGACTAGCGGTACAAGAGACCCAGTACTTC.

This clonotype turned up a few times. CDR3: CASRNQGADTQYF. DNA for the CDR3: TGTGCCAGTAGAAATCAGGGGGCAGATACGCAGTATTTT. This chain uses TRBV19 with TRBJ2-3; 7 bases are a match to TRBD1. Germline loops: CDR1 LNHDA, CDR2 SQIVND (reference sequence). With V trimmed by 6 bases and J by 4 bases, 4 bases remained unmatched. The CDR3 covers 13 residues.

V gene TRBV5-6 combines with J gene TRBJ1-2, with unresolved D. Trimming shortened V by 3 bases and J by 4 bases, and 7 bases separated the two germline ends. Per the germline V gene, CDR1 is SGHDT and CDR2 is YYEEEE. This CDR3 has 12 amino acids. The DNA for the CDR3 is TGTGCCAGCAGCTCGCATCTCTATGGCTACACCTTC. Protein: CASSSHLYGYTF.